One sample yielded the 3 T cell receptor beta chains listed below, sequenced in a study of blood T cell repertoires in COVID-19. The method was immunoSEQ multiplex PCR; TCRdb's version includes in-frame clones alone and lacks a portion of them. The sample has around 68,000 clones, more than 80% seen once. Sequenced input: peripheral blood. All receptors derive from a man aged 50-59 years with acute or convalescent COVID-19.

Only one count was recorded for this clone. This chain connects TRBV11-2 to TRBJ2-1; tentatively, D is TRBD2 (6 bases). The CDR3 contains 16 residues. Germline V gene lookup returns CDR1 SGHAT and CDR2 FQNNGV. V gave up 6 bases and J gave up 0 bases, with 15 bases separating them. The CDR3 sequence: CASRAPLASSYNEQFF. In DNA form, the CDR3 reads TGTGCCAGCAGAGCCCCCCTAGCGAGCTCCTACAATGAGCAGTTCTTC. Full variable domain (rest looked up from reference TRBV11-2 and TRBJ2-1): EAGVAQSPRYKIIEKRQSVAFWCNPISGHATLYWYQQILGQGPKLLIQFQNNGVVDDSQLPKDRFSAERLKGVDSTLKIQPAKLEDSAVYLCASRAPLASSYNEQFFGPGTRLTVL.

The chain links TRBV12-3 or TRBV12-4 to TRBJ1-2, with a tentative D call TRBD1 (5 bases). The CDR3 has 13 amino acids. V was shortened by 1 base and J by 7 bases, with 10 bases between the two germline ends. The CDR3 here is CASSLGTLGGYTF. CDR3 DNA sequence: TGTGCCAGCAGTTTAGGGACACTGGGTGGCTACACCTTC.

V gene TRBV2 combines with J gene TRBJ2-3; TRBD1 is a possible D gene (6 bases). V gave up 8 bases and J gave up 9 bases, with 24 bases separating them. CDR1 and CDR2 from the germline V gene are SNHLY and FYNNEI. There are 15 residues in the CDR3. CDR3 protein: CASLPRVVATGTQYF. The CDR3 DNA reads TGTGCCAGCCTCCCCAGGGTTGTGGCCACAGGGACGCAGTATTTT. Supplemented by reference TRBV2 and TRBJ2-3, the full variable domain reads EPEVTQTPSHQVTQMGQEVILRCVPISNHLYFYWYRQILGQKVEFLVSFYNNEISEKSEIFDDQFSVERPDGSNFTLKIRSTKLEDSAMYFCASLPRVVATGTQYFGPGTRLTVL.